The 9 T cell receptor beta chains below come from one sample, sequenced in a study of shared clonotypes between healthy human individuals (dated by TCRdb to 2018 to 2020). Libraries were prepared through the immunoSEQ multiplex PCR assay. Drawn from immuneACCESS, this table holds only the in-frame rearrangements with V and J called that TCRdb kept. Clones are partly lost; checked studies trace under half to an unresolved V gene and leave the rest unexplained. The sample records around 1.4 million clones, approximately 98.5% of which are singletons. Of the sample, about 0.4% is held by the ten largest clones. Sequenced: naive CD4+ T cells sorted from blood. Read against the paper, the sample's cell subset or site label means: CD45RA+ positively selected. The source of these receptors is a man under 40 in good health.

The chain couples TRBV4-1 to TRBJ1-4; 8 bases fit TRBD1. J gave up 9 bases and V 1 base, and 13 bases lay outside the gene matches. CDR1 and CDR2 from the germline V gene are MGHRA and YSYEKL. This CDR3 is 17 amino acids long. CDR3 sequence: CASSQVTAGQGLKKLFF. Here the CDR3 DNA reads TGCGCCAGCAGCCAAGTTACAGCCGGACAGGGTTTGAAAAAACTGTTTTTT.

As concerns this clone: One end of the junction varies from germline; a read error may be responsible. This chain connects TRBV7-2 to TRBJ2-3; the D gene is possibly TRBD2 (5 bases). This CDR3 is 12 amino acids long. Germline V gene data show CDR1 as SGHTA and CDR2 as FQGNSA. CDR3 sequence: CASSLTSESAHF. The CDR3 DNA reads TGTGCCAGCAGCCTAACTAGTGAATCTGCGCATTTT.

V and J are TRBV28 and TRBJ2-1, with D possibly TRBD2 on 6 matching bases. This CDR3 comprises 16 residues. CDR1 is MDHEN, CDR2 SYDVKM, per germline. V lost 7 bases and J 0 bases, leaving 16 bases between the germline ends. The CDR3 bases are TGTGCCAGCACCACGTATGACGGGAGCTCCTACAATGAGCAGTTCTTC. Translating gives CASTTYDGSSYNEQFF.

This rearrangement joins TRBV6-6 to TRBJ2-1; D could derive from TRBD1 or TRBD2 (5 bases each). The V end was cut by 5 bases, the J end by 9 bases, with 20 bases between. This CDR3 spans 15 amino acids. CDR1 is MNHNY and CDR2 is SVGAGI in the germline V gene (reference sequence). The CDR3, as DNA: TGTGCCAGCAGTCCAGGACTCATCGGGGACGGTGAGCAGTTCTTC. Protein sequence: CASSPGLIGDGEQFF.

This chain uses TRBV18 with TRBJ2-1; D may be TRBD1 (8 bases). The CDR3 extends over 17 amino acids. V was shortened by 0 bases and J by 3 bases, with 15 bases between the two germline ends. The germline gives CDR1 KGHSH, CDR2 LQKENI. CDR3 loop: CASSPPTGGDHYNEQFF. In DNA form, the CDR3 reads TGTGCCAGCTCACCACCCACAGGGGGGGACCACTACAATGAGCAGTTCTTC.

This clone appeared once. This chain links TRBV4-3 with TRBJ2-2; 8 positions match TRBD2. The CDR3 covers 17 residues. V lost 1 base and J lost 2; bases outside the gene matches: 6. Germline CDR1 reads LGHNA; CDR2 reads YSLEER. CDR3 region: CASSQAGGTPNTGELFF. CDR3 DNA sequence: TGCGCCAGCAGCCAAGCGGGAGGGACTCCCAACACCGGGGAGCTGTTTTTT.

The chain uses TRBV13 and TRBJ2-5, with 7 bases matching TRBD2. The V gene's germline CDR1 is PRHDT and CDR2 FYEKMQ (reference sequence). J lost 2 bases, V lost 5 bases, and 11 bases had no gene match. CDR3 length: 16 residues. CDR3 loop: CASSPRVAGSQETQYF. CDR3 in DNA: TGTGCCAGCAGCCCCCGGGTAGCGGGTTCTCAAGAGACCCAGTACTTC. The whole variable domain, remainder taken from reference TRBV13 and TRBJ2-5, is AAGVIQSPRHLIKEKRETATLKCYPIPRHDTVYWYQQGPGQDPQFLISFYEKMQSDKGSIPDRFSAQQFSDYHSELNMSSLELGDSALYFCASSPRVAGSQETQYFGPGTRLLVL.

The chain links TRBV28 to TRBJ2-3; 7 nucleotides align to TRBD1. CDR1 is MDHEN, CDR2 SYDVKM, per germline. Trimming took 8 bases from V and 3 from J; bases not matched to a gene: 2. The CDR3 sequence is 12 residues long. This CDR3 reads CASWDRTDTQYF. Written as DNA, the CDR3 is TGTGCCAGCTGGGACAGAACAGATACGCAGTATTTT.

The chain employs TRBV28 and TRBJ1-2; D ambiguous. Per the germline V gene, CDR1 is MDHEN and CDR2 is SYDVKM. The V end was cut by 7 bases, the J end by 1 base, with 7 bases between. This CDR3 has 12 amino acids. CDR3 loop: CASMPLNYGYTF. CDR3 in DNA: TGTGCCAGCATGCCCCTTAACTATGGCTACACCTTC.